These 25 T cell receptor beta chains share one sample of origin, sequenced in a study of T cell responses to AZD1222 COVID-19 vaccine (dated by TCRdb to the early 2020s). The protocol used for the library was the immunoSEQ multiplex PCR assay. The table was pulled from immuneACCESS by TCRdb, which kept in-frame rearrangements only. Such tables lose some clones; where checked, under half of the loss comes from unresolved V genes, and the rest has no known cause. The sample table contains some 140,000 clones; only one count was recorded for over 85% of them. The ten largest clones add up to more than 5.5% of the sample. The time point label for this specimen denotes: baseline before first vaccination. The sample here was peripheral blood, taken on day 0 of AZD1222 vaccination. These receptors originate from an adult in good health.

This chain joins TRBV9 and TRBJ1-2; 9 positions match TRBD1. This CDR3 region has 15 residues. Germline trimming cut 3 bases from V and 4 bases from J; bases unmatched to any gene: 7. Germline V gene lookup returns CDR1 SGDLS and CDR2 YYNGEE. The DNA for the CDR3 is TGTGCCAGCAGCGGAACCGGGACAGGGCCCTATGGCTACACCTTC. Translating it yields CASSGTGTGPYGYTF.

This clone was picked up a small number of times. The CDR3 protein is CASSVGPGGETQYF. The CDR3 DNA follows: TGTGCCAGCAGCGTTGGTCCGGGTGGGGAGACCCAGTACTTC. The chain joins TRBV9 to TRBJ2-5; D ambiguous. The CDR3 totals 14 residues. CDR1 is SGDLS and CDR2 is YYNGEE in the germline V gene. Trimming removed 2 bases from V and 5 bases from J, with 13 bases in between.

The CDR3 region has the DNA TGTGCCAGCAGCTCCAGGACTAGCGGGCCAGCTAATACGCAGTATTTT. Its translation: CASSSRTSGPANTQYF. V is TRBV7-2 and J is TRBJ2-3; 11 nucleotides line up with TRBD2. Unmatched junction bases numbered 10, after V lost 4 bases and J lost 7 bases. CDR1 is SGHTA and CDR2 is FQGNSA in the germline V gene. This CDR3 region has 16 residues.

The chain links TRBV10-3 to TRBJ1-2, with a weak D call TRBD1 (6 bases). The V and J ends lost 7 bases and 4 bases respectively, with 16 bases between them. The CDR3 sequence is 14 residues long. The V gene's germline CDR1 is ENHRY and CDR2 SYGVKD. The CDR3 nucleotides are TGTGCCATCACCGAAAAGGGGGGCTTCTATGGCTACACCTTC. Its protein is CAITEKGGFYGYTF.

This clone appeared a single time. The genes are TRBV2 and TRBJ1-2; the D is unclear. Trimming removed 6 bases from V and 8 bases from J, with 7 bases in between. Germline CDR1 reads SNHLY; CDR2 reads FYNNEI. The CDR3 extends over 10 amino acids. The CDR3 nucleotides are TGTGCCAGCAGGGCTAACGGCTACACCTTC. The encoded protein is CASRANGYTF.

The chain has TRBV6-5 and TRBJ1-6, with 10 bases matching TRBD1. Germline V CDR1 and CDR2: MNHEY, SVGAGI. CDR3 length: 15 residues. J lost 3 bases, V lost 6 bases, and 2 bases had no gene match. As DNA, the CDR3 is TGTGCCAGCAGGGACAGGGGGATCTATAATTCACCCCTCCACTTT. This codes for CASRDRGIYNSPLHF.

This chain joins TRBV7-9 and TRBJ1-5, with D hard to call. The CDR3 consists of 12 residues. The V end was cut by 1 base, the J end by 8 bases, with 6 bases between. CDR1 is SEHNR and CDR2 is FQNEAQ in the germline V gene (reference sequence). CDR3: CASSLEAEPQHF. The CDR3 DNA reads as TGTGCCAGCAGCTTAGAGGCGGAGCCCCAGCATTTT.

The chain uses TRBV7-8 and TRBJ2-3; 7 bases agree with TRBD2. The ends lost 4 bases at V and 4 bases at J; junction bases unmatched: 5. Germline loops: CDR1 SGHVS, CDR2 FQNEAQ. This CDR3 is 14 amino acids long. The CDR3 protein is CASSSGLEPDTQYF. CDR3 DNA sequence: TGTGCCAGCAGCTCCGGACTAGAACCAGATACGCAGTATTTT.

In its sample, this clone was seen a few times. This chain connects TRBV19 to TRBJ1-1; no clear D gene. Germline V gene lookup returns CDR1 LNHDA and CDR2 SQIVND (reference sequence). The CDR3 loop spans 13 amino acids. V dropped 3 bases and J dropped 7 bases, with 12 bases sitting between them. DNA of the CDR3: TGTGCCAGTAGTATTCTGAGCGGGGTTGAAGCTTTCTTT. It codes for CASSILSGVEAFF.

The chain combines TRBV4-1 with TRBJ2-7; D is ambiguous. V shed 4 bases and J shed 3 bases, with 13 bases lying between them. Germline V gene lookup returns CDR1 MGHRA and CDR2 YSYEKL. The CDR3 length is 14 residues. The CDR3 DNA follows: TGCGCCAGCAGCCCCCATTTAGGGTTCTACGAGCAGTACTTC. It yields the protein CASSPHLGFYEQYF.

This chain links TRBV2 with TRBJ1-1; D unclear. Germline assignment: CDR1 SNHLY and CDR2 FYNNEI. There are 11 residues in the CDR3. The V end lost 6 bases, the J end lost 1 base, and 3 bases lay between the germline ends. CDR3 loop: CASRENTEAFF. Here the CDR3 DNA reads TGTGCCAGCAGAGAGAACACTGAAGCTTTCTTT. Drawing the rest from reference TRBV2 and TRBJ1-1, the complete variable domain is EPEVTQTPSHQVTQMGQEVILRCVPISNHLYFYWYRQILGQKVEFLVSFYNNEISEKSEIFDDQFSVERPDGSNFTLKIRSTKLEDSAMYFCASRENTEAFFGQGTRLTVV.

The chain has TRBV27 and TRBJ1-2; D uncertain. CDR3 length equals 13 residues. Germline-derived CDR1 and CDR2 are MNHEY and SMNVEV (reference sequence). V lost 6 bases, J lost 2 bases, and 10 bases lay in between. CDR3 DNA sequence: TGTGCCAGCAGACCAAACCTAAACTATGGCTACACCTTC. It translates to CASRPNLNYGYTF.

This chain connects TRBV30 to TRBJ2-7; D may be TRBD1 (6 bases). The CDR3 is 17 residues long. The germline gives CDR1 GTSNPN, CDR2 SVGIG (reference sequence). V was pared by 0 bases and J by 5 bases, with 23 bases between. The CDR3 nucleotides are TGTGCCTGGAGTGTCCTCGGTCAGGGGCACTCATGGGACGAGCAGTACTTC. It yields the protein CAWSVLGQGHSWDEQYF. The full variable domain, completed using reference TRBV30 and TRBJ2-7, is SQTIHQWPATLVQPVGSPLSLECTVEGTSNPNLYWYRQAAGRGLQLLFYSVGIGQISSEVPQNLSASRPQDRQFILSSKKLLLSDSGFYLCAWSVLGQGHSWDEQYFGPGTRLTVT.

The CDR3 loop is CASRGGPYTEAFF. The CDR3 bases are TGTGCCAGCAGGGGCGGACCTTACACTGAAGCTTTCTTT. The chain is built from TRBV2 and TRBJ1-1; D unclear. Germline CDR1 reads SNHLY; CDR2 reads FYNNEI. CDR3 size: 13 residues. Trimming cost V 6 bases and J 3 bases, with 11 bases left between them.

CDR3 DNA sequence: TGCGCCAGCAGCTTGGCGGGACGCACAGATACGCAGTATTTT. Its protein product is CASSLAGRTDTQYF. The chain joins TRBV5-1 to TRBJ2-3; D possibly matches TRBD1 or TRBD2 (5 bases each). In germline, CDR1 is SGHRS, CDR2 YFSETQ. V lost 0 bases and J 1 base, leaving 6 bases between the germline ends. The CDR3 extends over 14 amino acids.

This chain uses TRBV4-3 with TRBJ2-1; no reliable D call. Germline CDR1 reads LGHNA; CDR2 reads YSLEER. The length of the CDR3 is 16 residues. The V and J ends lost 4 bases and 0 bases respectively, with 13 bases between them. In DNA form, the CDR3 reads TGCGCCAGCAGCCGAGACCACCTGAGCTCCTACAATGAGCAGTTCTTC. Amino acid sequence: CASSRDHLSSYNEQFF.

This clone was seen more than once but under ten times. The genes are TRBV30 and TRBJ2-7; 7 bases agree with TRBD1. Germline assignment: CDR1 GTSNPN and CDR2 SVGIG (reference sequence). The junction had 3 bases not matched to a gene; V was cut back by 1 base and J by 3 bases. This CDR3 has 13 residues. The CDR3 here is CAWSADRYYEQYF. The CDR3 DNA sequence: TGTGCCTGGAGTGCGGACAGGTACTACGAGCAGTACTTC.

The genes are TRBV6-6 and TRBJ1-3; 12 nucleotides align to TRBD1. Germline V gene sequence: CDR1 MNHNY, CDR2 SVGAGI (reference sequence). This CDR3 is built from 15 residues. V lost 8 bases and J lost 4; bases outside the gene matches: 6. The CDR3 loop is CASRGQGAGGNTIYF. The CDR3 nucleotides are TGTGCCAGCCGGGGACAGGGGGCAGGGGGAAACACCATATATTTT.

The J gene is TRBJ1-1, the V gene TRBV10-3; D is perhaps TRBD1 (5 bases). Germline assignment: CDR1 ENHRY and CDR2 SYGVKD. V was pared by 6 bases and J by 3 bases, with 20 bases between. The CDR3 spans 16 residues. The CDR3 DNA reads TGTGCCATCAGCCCATTATTCTCACAAGGGGACACTGAAGCTTTCTTT. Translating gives CAISPLFSQGDTEAFF.

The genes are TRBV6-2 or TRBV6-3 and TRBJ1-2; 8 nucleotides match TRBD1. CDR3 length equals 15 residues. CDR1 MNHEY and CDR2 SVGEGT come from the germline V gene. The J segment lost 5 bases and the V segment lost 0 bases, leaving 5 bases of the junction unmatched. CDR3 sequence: CASSYSAGGGYGYTF. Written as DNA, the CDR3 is TGTGCCAGCAGTTACTCGGCAGGGGGCGGATATGGCTACACCTTC.

Here the CDR3 reads CASASGGSRYNEQFF. CDR3 sequence (DNA): TGTGCTAGTGCCTCGGGGGGAAGTAGGTACAATGAGCAGTTCTTC. The genes are TRBV12-5 and TRBJ2-1; 7 positions agree with TRBD2. The CDR3 sequence is 15 residues long. Trimming at V came to 7 bases and at J to 4 bases, leaving 10 bases not matched to a gene. Germline loops: CDR1 LGHNT, CDR2 FRNRAP. Full variable domain (remainder filled in from reference TRBV12-5 and TRBJ2-1): DARVTQTPRHKVTEMGQEVTMRCQPILGHNTVFWYRQTMMQGLELLAYFRNRAPLDDSGMPKDRFSAEMPDATLATLKIQPSEPRDSAVYFCASASGGSRYNEQFFGPGTRLTVL.

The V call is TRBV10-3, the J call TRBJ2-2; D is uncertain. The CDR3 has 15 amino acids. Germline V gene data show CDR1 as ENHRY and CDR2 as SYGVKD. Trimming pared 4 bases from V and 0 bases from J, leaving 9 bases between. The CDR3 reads CAISGMGTNTGELFF. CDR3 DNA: TGTGCCATCAGTGGAATGGGAACGAACACCGGGGAGCTGTTTTTT.

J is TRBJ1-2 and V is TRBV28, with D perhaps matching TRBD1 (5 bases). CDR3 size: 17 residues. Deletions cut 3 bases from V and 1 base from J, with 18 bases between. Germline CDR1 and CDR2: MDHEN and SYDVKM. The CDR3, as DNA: TGTGCCAGCAGTTTCTCCCGGGGCAGGGTTGTTAACTATGGCTACACCTTC. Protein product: CASSFSRGRVVNYGYTF.

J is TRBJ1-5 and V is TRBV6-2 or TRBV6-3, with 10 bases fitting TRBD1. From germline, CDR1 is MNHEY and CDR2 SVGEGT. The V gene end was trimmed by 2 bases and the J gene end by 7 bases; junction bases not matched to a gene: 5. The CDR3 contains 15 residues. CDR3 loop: CASSYAGQGGQPQHF. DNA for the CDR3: TGTGCCAGCAGTTACGCTGGACAGGGGGGGCAGCCCCAGCATTTT.

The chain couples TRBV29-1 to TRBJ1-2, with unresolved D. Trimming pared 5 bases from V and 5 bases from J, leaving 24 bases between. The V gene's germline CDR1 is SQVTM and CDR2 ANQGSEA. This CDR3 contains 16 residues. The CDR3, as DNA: TGCAGCGTTTGGGCCCGGGTTCGAGACGGAGGATATGGCTACACCTTC. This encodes CSVWARVRDGGYGYTF.